Below, one T cell receptor (beta chain) is given with its context. Graves' hyperthyroidism was deemed stable absent ophthalmopathy progression within 18 months. Based on clinical symptoms, serum thyroxine and TRAb, thyroid ultrasound and orbital computed tomography, diagnoses were reached. RNA transcripts gave rise to amplified TCR beta CDR3 regions. The TCR CDR3 was amplified in a first-round RT-PCR using the HTBI primer set. TCRdb fed the multiplex PCR reads into MiXCR, producing one record per CDR3 protein. The profile shows over 300,000 distinct CDR3 sequences, roughly 14% of them singletons. This sample is part of a study of T cells in Graves' hyperthyroidism and ophthalmopathy. Trimming cost V 3 bases and J 3 bases, with 3 bases left between them. Germline V gene data show CDR1 as MNHEY and CDR2 as SMNVEV (reference sequence). The CDR3 has 13 amino acids.

This sequence originates from a woman in her fifties or sixties with Graves' hyperthyroidism. Material for sequencing was blood. This chain uses TRBV27 with TRBJ2-6; D is unclear. This chain's CDR3 is CASSFVGANVLTF. The CDR3 nucleotides read TGTGCCAGCAGTTTTGTTGGGGCCAACGTCCTGACTTTC.